The TCR beta chain under discussion was sequenced for a study of cytomegalovirus exposure and HLA in healthy donors. Turning to the study itself: Ancestry clustering placed around four fifths of approximately 420 genotyped donors in the Caucasian-associated cluster.

V was trimmed by 5 bases and J by 4 bases, leaving 11 bases between them. Looked up from germline, CDR1 is SNHLY and CDR2 is FYNNEI. The CDR3 consists of 14 residues. Study results and limitations: An assumption of roughly uniform sequencing depth across donors underlay the presence/absence analyses.

Use of 60 Vbeta and 13 Jbeta primers characterized the PCR. Sequenced by immunoSEQ multiplex PCR; TCRdb stores in-frame clones only, minus some. The sample holds roughly 140,000 clones, 65% to 85% seen once. As for this clone: Its antigen is as yet unknown.

This receptor was taken from a woman in her thirties or forties in good health and CMV-seropositive. The chain employs TRBV2 and TRBJ1-4, with D uncertain. Sequencing input: PBMCs. As DNA, the CDR3 is TGTGCCAGCAGTTTACGAGGCCTTAATGAAAAACTGTTTTTT. As protein: CASSLRGLNEKLFF. The full variable domain, completed using reference TRBV2 and TRBJ1-4, is EPEVTQTPSHQVTQMGQEVILRCVPISNHLYFYWYRQILGQKVEFLVSFYNNEISEKSEIFDDQFSVERPDGSNFTLKIRSTKLEDSAMYFCASSLRGLNEKLFFGSGTQLSVL.